Listed here is a single TCR beta chain. Vbeta (60) and Jbeta (13) primers were used in the PCR. Data came from immunoSEQ multiplex PCR; TCRdb stores just in-frame clones and leaves some out. The sample totals 200,000 to 250,000 clones. Nominally healthy donors provided the samples, though records likely missed some immune exposures. The sample comes from a study of cytomegalovirus exposure and HLA in healthy donors. The overall study: Early release data held around 82 million unique TCRs from HLA-typed donors.

The CDR3 extends over 13 amino acids. The V end lost 0 bases, the J end lost 3 bases, and 6 bases lay between the germline ends. The V gene's germline CDR1 is SGHRS and CDR2 YFSETQ. Sequences were obtained from PBMCs. V is TRBV5-1 and J is TRBJ1-2; no reliable D call. The receptor was derived from a girl aged 2 to 10 in good health and CMV-seropositive. In DNA, the CDR3 is TGCGCCAGCAGCTTGGAGAGGGACTATGGCTACACCTTC. This encodes CASSLERDYGYTF. Together with reference TRBV5-1 and TRBJ1-2, the CDR3 gives the full variable domain: KAGVTQTPRYLIKTRGQQVTLSCSPISGHRSVSWYQQTPGQGLQFLFEYFSETQRNKGNFPGRFSGRQFSNSRSEMNVSTLELGDSALYLCASSLERDYGYTFGSGTRLTVV.